Following are 22 T cell receptor beta chains from one sample sequenced in a study of PD-1 blockade in mismatch repair-deficient tumors. Assay: immunoSEQ multiplex PCR; the TCRdb copy retains only in-frame clones and omits some. The sample records tens of thousands of clones, 81% being singletons. The sample was peripheral blood, taken 12 weeks after starting pembrolizumab. These receptors all stem from an adult with mismatch repair-deficient cancer.

This clone was seen a single time. CDR3 DNA: TGTGCCAGCTCACCAGGCTCTAACGAAGAGCAGTTCTTC. It yields the protein CASSPGSNEEQFF. The chain joins TRBV18 to TRBJ2-1, with D hard to call. The germline V gene encodes CDR1 KGHSH and CDR2 LQKENI. V lost 2 bases to trimming and J lost 10 bases, with 12 bases between them. This CDR3 comprises 13 residues.

This chain connects TRBV7-6 to TRBJ2-1, with 9 bases aligning to TRBD2. Germline CDR1 and CDR2: SGHVS and FNYEAQ. This CDR3 is built from 15 residues. Trimming at V came to 4 bases and at J to 2 bases, leaving 3 bases not matched to a gene. CDR3 DNA: TGTGCCAGCAGCTCCGCTAGCGGGACCTACAATGAGCAGTTCTTC. Translation gives CASSSASGTYNEQFF.

V gene TRBV2 combines with J gene TRBJ2-5; 8 bases fit TRBD2. CDR1 and CDR2 from the germline V gene are SNHLY and FYNNEI. V was pared by 6 bases and J by 4 bases, with 7 bases of the junction left unmatched. This CDR3 is 14 amino acids long. The CDR3 spells CASSATLAGETQYF. DNA of the CDR3: TGTGCCAGCAGCGCAACTCTAGCGGGAGAGACCCAGTACTTC.

This chain links TRBV13 with TRBJ1-2; 8 bases are shared with TRBD1. With 8 bases clipped from V and 3 bases from J, the junction kept 8 bases outside the gene matches. Germline lookup yields CDR1 PRHDT and CDR2 FYEKMQ (reference sequence). The CDR3 sequence is 14 residues long. CDR3 bases: TGTGCCAGCCAAAGGGACAGGTTAGACTATGGCTACACCTTC. Translation gives CASQRDRLDYGYTF.

V is TRBV7-3 and J is TRBJ2-3; tentative D call: TRBD1 (5 bases). Germline loops: CDR1 SGHTA, CDR2 FQGTGA. V was trimmed by 3 bases and J by 3 bases, leaving 7 bases between them. This CDR3 is 13 amino acids long. CDR3 DNA: TGTGCCAGCAGCTTCCAGGGTACAGATACGCAGTATTTT. This encodes CASSFQGTDTQYF. The full variable domain, its missing parts supplied by reference TRBV7-3 and TRBJ2-3, is GAGVSQTPSNKVTEKGKYVELRCDPISGHTALYWYRQSLGQGPEFLIYFQGTGAADDSGLPNDRFFAVRPEGSVSTLKIQRTERGDSAVYLCASSFQGTDTQYFGPGTRLTVL.

CDR3 nucleotides: TGTGCCAGCACCAAGGGGGCCAACTACGAGCAGTACTTC. This sequence encodes CASTKGANYEQYF. The genes are TRBV6-6 and TRBJ2-7, with 7 bases that match TRBD1. The V gene end was trimmed by 7 bases and the J gene end by 3 bases; junction bases not matched to a gene: 6. This CDR3 contains 13 residues. Germline lookup yields CDR1 MNHNY and CDR2 SVGAGI (reference sequence).

The chain combines TRBV7-2 with TRBJ2-5; the match to TRBD2 covers 7 bases. V lost 1 base, J lost 2 bases, and 7 bases stayed unmatched. The CDR3 sequence is 16 residues long. The germline gives CDR1 SGHTA, CDR2 FQGNSA. The CDR3 here is CASSLVGAGAQETQYF. In DNA form, the CDR3 reads TGTGCCAGCAGCTTAGTCGGGGCGGGAGCTCAAGAGACCCAGTACTTC.

This clone was seen more than once but under ten times. J is TRBJ1-2 and V is TRBV6-6, with a weak D call TRBD1 (6 bases). CDR1 and CDR2 from the germline V gene are MNHNY and SVGAGI (reference sequence). CDR3 length: 12 residues. Trimming shortened V by 7 bases and J by 5 bases, and 11 bases separated the two germline ends. The DNA of the CDR3 is TGTGCCAGCATAGGGGGGTTTTATGGCTACACCTTC. It is translated as CASIGGFYGYTF.

In its sample, this clone was seen once. J is TRBJ2-1 and V is TRBV5-1, with D possibly matching TRBD2 (6 bases). The V end lost 4 bases, the J end lost 8 bases, and 25 bases lay between the germline ends. This CDR3 comprises 17 residues. Germline lookup yields CDR1 SGHRS and CDR2 YFSETQ. DNA for the CDR3: TGCGCCAGCAGCCTATACAGCCCCGGGACTTCCACGGATGAGCAGTTCTTC. Translation: CASSLYSPGTSTDEQFF. Drawing the rest from reference TRBV5-1 and TRBJ2-1, the complete variable domain is KAGVTQTPRYLIKTRGQQVTLSCSPISGHRSVSWYQQTPGQGLQFLFEYFSETQRNKGNFPGRFSGRQFSNSRSEMNVSTLELGDSALYLCASSLYSPGTSTDEQFFGPGTRLTVL.

This clone has a handful of counts. Mismatch with germline at one junction end may stem from a read error. The rearrangement uses TRBV10-3 and TRBJ2-7; perhaps TRBD1 as D (5 bases). Germline V gene data show CDR1 as ENHRY and CDR2 as SYGVKD. The length of the CDR3 is 11 residues. As DNA, the CDR3 is TGTGCCATCGGTGACAGCTACGAGCAGTACTTC. It yields the protein CAIGDSYEQYF.

This sequence joins TRBV7-9 and TRBJ1-2, with D perhaps TRBD1 (5 bases). The CDR3 totals 14 residues. V gave up 2 bases and J gave up 8 bases, with 15 bases separating them. Germline V gene lookup returns CDR1 SEHNR and CDR2 FQNEAQ (reference sequence). CDR3 loop: CASSLNPRGLGYTF. The CDR3, as DNA: TGTGCCAGCAGCTTAAATCCGAGGGGTCTCGGCTACACCTTC.

V is TRBV18 and J is TRBJ2-6; 7 bases line up with TRBD1. Unmatched junction bases numbered 8, after V lost 0 bases and J lost 0 bases. The CDR3 covers 19 residues. The germline V gene has CDR1 KGHSH and CDR2 LQKENI. The CDR3 DNA reads TGTGCCAGCTCACCACCGAAGACAGGGCGGATCTCTGGGGCCAACGTCCTGACTTTC. It is translated as CASSPPKTGRISGANVLTF.

CDR3 in amino acids: CASSISSGSSYEQYF. The CDR3 nucleotides read TGTGCCAGTAGTATCAGTAGCGGGAGCTCCTACGAGCAGTACTTC. V gene TRBV19 combines with J gene TRBJ2-7; 9 nucleotides align to TRBD2. Germline CDR1 is LNHDA and CDR2 is SQIVND (reference sequence). The CDR3 consists of 15 residues. The V and J ends lost 3 bases and 0 bases, in that order; junction bases with no gene match: 3.

V is TRBV6-1 and J is TRBJ2-3, with D unresolved. The CDR3 covers 11 residues. Germline CDR1 MNHNS, CDR2 SASEGT. The V end lost 8 bases, the J end lost 6 bases, and 9 bases lay between the germline ends. The CDR3 nucleotides read TGTGCCAGCCGAACCGTGGATACGCAGTATTTT. Its translation: CASRTVDTQYF.

The rearrangement joins TRBV7-3 to TRBJ1-5; D possibly corresponds to TRBD1 (5 bases). Germline V CDR1 and CDR2: SGHTA, FQGTGA. V was cut by 5 bases and J by 3 bases, with 11 bases left in between. The CDR3 totals 14 residues. The CDR3 DNA sequence: TGTGCCAGCAGCCCTACAGGACCCAATCAGCCCCAGCATTTT. The encoded protein is CASSPTGPNQPQHF.

The chain carries TRBV6-5 and TRBJ1-5; no definite D call. Germline V lookup: CDR1 MNHEY, CDR2 SVGAGI. The CDR3 is 12 residues long. Deletions cut 4 bases from V and 5 bases from J, with 6 bases between. CDR3 loop: CASSFRDQPQHF. CDR3 DNA: TGTGCCAGCAGTTTCAGAGATCAGCCCCAGCATTTT.

The CDR3 protein is CASSFNIARLSYEQYF. CDR3 nucleotides: TGTGCCAGCAGTTTCAACATTGCTCGCCTCTCCTACGAGCAGTACTTC. This chain links TRBV28 with TRBJ2-7; D unresolved. The CDR3 loop spans 16 amino acids. Germline V lookup: CDR1 MDHEN, CDR2 SYDVKM. The ends were cut back, 3 bases at V and 0 bases at J, with 15 bases in the middle.

The V gene is TRBV6-5, the J gene TRBJ1-3; D gene ambiguous. Trimming removed 5 bases at V and 6 bases at J, with 14 bases between. CDR3 length: 14 amino acids. Germline-derived CDR1 and CDR2 are MNHEY and SVGAGI. The CDR3 nucleotides read TGTGCCAGCAGTCCCGACGGGTTGACAAACACCATATATTTT. This sequence encodes CASSPDGLTNTIYF.

The chain has TRBV27 and TRBJ1-3; D call uncertain. The CDR3 has 15 residues. Germline-derived CDR1 and CDR2 are MNHEY and SMNVEV (reference sequence). Trimming removed 7 bases at V and 0 bases at J, with 13 bases between. CDR3 loop: CASTSLASSGNTIYF. The CDR3 DNA is TGTGCCAGCACCTCCTTAGCCAGCTCTGGAAACACCATATATTTT.

This clone has only a few counts. The J gene is TRBJ1-5, the V gene TRBV29-1; TRBD1 aligns across 8 bases. Trimming at V came to 7 bases and at J to 6 bases, leaving 5 bases not matched to a gene. Germline CDR1 is SQVTM and CDR2 is ANQGSEA. The CDR3 covers 12 residues. Written as DNA, the CDR3 is TGCAGCGCCCAGGGGGCCGGTCAGCCCCAGCATTTT. It is translated as CSAQGAGQPQHF.

V gene TRBV10-3 combines with J gene TRBJ1-2; 7 bases are shared with TRBD1. In germline, CDR1 is ENHRY, CDR2 SYGVKD. Trimming removed 4 bases from V and 0 bases from J; junction bases left unmatched: 5. The CDR3 loop spans 15 amino acids. The CDR3 spells CAISAGTATNYGYTF. The CDR3 coding sequence is TGTGCCATCAGTGCCGGGACAGCTACTAACTATGGCTACACCTTC.

The chain carries TRBV7-2 and TRBJ2-1; a possible D gene is TRBD2 (5 bases). V lost 4 bases to trimming and J lost 3 bases, with 13 bases between them. Germline loops: CDR1 SGHTA, CDR2 FQGNSA. The CDR3 has 15 residues. The DNA for the CDR3 is TGTGCCAGCAGCTCGGGCGGGTCTAGCTACAATGAGCAGTTCTTC. Translated: CASSSGGSSYNEQFF.